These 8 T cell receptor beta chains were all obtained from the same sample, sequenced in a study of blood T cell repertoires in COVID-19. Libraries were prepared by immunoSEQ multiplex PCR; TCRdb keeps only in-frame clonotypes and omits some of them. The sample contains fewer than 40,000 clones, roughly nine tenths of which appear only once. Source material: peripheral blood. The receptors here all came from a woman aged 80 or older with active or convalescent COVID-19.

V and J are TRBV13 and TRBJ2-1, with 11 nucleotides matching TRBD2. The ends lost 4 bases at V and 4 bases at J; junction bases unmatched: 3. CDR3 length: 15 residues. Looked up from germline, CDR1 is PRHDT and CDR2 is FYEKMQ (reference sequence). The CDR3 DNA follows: TGTGCCAGCAGCTCTCGGACTAGCGGGTACAATGAGCAGTTCTTC. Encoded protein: CASSSRTSGYNEQFF. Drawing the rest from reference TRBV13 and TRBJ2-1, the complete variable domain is AAGVIQSPRHLIKEKRETATLKCYPIPRHDTVYWYQQGPGQDPQFLISFYEKMQSDKGSIPDRFSAQQFSDYHSELNMSSLELGDSALYFCASSSRTSGYNEQFFGPGTRLTVL.

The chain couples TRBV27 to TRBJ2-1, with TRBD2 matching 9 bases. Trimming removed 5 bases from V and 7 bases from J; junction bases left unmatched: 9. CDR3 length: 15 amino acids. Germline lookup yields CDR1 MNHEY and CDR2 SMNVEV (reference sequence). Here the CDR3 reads CASSAWGGGANEQFF. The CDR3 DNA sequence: TGTGCCAGCAGTGCCTGGGGCGGGGGGGCAAATGAGCAGTTCTTC.

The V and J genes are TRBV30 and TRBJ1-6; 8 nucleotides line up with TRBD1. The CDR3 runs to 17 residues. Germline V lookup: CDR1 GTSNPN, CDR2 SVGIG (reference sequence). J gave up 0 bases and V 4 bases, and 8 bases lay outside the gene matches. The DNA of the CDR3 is TGTGCCTGGAACCCCGGACAGGGCAGCTCCTATAATTCACCCCTCCACTTT. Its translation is CAWNPGQGSSYNSPLHF.

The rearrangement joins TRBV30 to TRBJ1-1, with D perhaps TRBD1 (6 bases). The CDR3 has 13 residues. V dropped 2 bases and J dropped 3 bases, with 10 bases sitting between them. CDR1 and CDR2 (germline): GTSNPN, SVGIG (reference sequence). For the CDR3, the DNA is TGTGCCTGGAGTATACAGGGAGACACTGAAGCTTTCTTT. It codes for CAWSIQGDTEAFF. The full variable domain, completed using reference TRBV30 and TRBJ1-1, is SQTIHQWPATLVQPVGSPLSLECTVEGTSNPNLYWYRQAAGRGLQLLFYSVGIGQISSEVPQNLSASRPQDRQFILSSKKLLLSDSGFYLCAWSIQGDTEAFFGQGTRLTVV.

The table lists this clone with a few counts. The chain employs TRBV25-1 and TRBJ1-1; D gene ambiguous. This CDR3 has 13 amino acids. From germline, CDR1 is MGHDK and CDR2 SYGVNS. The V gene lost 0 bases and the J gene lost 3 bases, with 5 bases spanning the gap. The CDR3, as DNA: TGTGCCAGCAGTGAATACAGATACACTGAAGCTTTCTTT. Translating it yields CASSEYRYTEAFF.

CDR3 DNA: TGTGCCAGCAGCTTAATTAGACAGGCTCATCAGCCCCAGCATTTT. Amino acids: CASSLIRQAHQPQHF. The gene calls are TRBV7-9 and TRBJ1-5, with a tentative D call TRBD1 (6 bases). The CDR3 length is 15 residues. Trimming pared 2 bases from V and 5 bases from J, leaving 13 bases between. Germline CDR1 and CDR2: SEHNR and FQNEAQ (reference sequence).

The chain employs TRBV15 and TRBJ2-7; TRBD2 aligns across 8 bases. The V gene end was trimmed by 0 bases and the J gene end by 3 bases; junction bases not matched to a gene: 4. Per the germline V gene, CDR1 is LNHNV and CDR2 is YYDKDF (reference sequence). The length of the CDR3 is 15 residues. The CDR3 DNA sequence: TGTGCCACCAGCAGAGAAAGTAGCGGGGTCTACGAGCAGTACTTC. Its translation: CATSRESSGVYEQYF. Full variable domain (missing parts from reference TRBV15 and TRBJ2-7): DAMVIQNPRYQVTQFGKPVTLSCSQTLNHNVMYWYQQKSSQAPKLLFHYYDKDFNNEADTPDNFQSRRPNTSFCFLDIRSPGLGDTAMYLCATSRESSGVYEQYFGPGTRLTVT.

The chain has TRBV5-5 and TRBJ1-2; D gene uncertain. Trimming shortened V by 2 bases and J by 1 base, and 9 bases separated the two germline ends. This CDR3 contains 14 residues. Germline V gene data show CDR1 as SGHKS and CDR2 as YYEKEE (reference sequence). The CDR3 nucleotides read TGTGCCAGCAGCTTCCGACAAAATAACTATGGCTACACCTTC. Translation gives CASSFRQNNYGYTF.